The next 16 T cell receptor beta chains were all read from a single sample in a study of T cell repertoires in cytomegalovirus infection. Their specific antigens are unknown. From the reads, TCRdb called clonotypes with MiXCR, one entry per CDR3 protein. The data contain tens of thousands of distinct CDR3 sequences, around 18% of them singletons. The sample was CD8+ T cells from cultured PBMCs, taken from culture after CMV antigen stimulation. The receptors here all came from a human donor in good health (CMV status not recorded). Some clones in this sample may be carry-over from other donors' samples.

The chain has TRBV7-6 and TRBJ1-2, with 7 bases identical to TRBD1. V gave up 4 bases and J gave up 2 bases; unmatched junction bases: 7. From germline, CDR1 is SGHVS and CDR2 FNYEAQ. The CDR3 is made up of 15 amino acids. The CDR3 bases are TGTGCCAGCAGCTCGAACAGGGGAATCAACTATGGCTACACCTTC. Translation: CASSSNRGINYGYTF. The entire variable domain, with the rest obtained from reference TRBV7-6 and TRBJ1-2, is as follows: GAGVSQSPRYKVTKRGQDVALRCDPISGHVSLYWYRQALGQGPEFLTYFNYEAQQDKSGLPNDRFSAERPEGSISTLTIQRTEQRDSAMYRCASSSNRGINYGYTFGSGTRLTVV.

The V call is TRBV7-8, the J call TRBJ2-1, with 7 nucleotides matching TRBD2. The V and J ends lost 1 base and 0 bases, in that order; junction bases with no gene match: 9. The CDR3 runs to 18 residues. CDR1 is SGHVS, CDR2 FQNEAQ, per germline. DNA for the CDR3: TGTGCCAGCAGCTTAGACCCGACTAGCTGGAGCTCCTACAATGAGCAGTTCTTC. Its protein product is CASSLDPTSWSSYNEQFF.

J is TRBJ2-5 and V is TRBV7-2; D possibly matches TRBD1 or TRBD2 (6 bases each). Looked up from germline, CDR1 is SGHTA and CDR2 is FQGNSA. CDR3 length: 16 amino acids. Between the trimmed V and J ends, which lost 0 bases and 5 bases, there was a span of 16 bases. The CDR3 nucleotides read TGTGCCAGCAGCTTAGCTCGACGGGGGCTTTGGGAGACCCAGTACTTC. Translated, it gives CASSLARRGLWETQYF. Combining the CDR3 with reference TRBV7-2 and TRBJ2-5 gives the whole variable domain GAGVSQSPSNKVTEKGKDVELRCDPISGHTALYWYRQSLGQGLEFLIYFQGNSAPDKSGLPSDRFSAERTGGSVSTLTIQRTQQEDSAVYLCASSLARRGLWETQYFGPGTRLLVL.

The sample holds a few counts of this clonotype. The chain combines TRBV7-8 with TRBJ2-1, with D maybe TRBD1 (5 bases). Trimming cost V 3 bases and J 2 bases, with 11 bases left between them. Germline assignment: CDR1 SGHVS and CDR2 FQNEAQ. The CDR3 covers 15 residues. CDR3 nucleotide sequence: TGTGCCAGCAGCTTTGCGCAGGGCGCCTACAATGAGCAGTTCTTC. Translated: CASSFAQGAYNEQFF.

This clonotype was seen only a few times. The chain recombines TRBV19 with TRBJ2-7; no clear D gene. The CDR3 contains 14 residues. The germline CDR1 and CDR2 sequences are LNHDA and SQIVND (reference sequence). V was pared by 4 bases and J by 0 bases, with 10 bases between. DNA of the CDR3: TGTGCCAGTAGTACTAGTTTCCTCTCCTACGAGCAGTACTTC. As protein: CASSTSFLSYEQYF.

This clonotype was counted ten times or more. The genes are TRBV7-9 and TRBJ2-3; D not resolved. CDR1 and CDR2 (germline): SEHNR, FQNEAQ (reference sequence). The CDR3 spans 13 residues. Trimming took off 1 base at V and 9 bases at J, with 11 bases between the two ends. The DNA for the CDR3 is TGTGCCAGCAGCTTAGGCCTCTTGGGGACGCAGTATTTT. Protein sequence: CASSLGLLGTQYF.

The CDR3 region is CASSVATGTDTQYF. In nucleotides, the CDR3 is TGTGCCAGCAGCGTAGCTACGGGGACAGATACGCAGTATTTT. J is TRBJ2-3 and V is TRBV9; tentative D call: TRBD2 (5 bases). The CDR3 extends over 14 amino acids. In germline, CDR1 is SGDLS, CDR2 YYNGEE. V lost 0 bases and J lost 3, with 8 bases in between. Drawing the rest from reference TRBV9 and TRBJ2-3, the complete variable domain is DSGVTQTPKHLITATGQRVTLRCSPRSGDLSVYWYQQSLDQGLQFLIQYYNGEERAKGNILERFSAQQFPDLHSELNLSSLELGDSALYFCASSVATGTDTQYFGPGTRLTVL.

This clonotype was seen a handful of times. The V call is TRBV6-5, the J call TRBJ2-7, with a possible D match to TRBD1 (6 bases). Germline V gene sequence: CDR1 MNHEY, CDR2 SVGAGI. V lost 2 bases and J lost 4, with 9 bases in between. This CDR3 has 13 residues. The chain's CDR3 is CASSYLQGYEQYF. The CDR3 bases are TGTGCCAGCAGTTACCTACAGGGTTACGAGCAGTACTTC.

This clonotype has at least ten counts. CDR3 nucleotide sequence: TGTGCCAGCACCCAGGGGGCCTCCGCTAACTATGGCTACACCTTC. Protein product: CASTQGASANYGYTF. The rearrangement joins TRBV7-8 to TRBJ1-2, with 8 bases lining up with TRBD1. Trimming cost V 7 bases and J 0 bases; bases outside gene matches: 7. The germline gives CDR1 SGHVS, CDR2 FQNEAQ. The CDR3 extends over 15 amino acids. The full variable domain, in which reference TRBV7-8 and TRBJ1-2 provide the parts outside the CDR3, is GAGVSQSPRYKVAKRGQDVALRCDPISGHVSLFWYQQALGQGPEFLTYFQNEAQLDKSGLPSDRFFAERPEGSVSTLKIQRTQQEDSAVYLCASTQGASANYGYTFGSGTRLTVV.

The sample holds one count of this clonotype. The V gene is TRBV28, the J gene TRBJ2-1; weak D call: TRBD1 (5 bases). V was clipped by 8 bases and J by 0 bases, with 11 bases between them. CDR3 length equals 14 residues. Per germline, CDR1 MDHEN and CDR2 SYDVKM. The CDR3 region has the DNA TGTGCCAGCGCCCGCGACAGCTCCTACAATGAGCAGTTCTTC. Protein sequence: CASARDSSYNEQFF.

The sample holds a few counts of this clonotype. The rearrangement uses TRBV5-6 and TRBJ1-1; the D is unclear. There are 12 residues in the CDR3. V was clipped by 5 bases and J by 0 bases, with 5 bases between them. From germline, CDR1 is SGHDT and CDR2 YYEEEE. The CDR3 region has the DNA TGTGCCAGCAGACAGATGAACACTGAAGCTTTCTTT. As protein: CASRQMNTEAFF.

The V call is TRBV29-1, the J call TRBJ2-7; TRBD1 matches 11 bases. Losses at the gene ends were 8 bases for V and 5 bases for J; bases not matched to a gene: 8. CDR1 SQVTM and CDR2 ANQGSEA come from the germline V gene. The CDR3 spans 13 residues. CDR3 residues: CSFRDRGFDEQYF. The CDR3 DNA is TGCAGCTTCCGGGACAGGGGGTTCGACGAGCAGTACTTC.

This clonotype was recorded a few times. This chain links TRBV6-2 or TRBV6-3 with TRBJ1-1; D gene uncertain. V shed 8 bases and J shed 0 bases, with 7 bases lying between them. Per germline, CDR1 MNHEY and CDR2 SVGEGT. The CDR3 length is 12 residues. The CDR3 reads CASGLLNTEAFF. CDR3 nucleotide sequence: TGTGCCAGCGGACTTCTGAACACTGAAGCTTTCTTT.

CDR3 DNA sequence: TGTGCCAGCAGCCTGGGACATGGGGACGGTGAAGCTTTCTTT. This sequence encodes CASSLGHGDGEAFF. The chain carries TRBV7-2 and TRBJ1-1; D may be TRBD1 (6 bases). The CDR3 has 14 amino acids. The germline gives CDR1 SGHTA, CDR2 FQGNSA. V lost 5 bases and J lost 7, with 17 bases in between.

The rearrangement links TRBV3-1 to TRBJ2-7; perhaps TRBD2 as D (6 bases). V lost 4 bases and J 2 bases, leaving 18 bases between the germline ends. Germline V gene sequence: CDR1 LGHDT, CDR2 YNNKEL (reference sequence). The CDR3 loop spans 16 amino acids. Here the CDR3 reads CASSPQGRGSPYEQYF. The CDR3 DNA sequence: TGTGCCAGCAGCCCCCAAGGGCGGGGTTCCCCCTACGAGCAGTACTTC.

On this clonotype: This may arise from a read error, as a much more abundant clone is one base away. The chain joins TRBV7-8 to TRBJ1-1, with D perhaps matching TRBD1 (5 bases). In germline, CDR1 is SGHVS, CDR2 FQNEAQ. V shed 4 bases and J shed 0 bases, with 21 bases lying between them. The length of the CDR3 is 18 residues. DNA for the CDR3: TGTGCCAGCAGCTCAGAAAGTACAGGCGTCTCTTTGAACACTGAAGCTTTCTTT. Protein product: CASSSESTGVSLNTEAFF. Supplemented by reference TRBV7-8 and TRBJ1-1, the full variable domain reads GAGVSQSPRYKVAKRGQDVALRCDPISGHVSLFWYQQALGQGPEFLTYFQNEAQLDKSGLPSDRFFAERPEGSVSTLKIQRTQQEDSAVYLCASSSESTGVSLNTEAFFGQGTRLTVV.